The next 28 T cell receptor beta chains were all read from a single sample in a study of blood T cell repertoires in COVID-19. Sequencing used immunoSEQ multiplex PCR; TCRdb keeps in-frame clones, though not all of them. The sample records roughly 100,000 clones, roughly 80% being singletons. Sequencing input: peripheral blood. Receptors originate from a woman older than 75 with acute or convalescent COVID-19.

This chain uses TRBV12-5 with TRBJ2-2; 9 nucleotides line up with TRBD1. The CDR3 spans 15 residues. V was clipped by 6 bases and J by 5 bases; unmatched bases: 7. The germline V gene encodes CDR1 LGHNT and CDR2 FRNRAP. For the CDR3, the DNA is TGTGCTAGTGGAGCCGACAGGGGGGCAACCGGGGAGCTGTTTTTT. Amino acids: CASGADRGATGELFF.

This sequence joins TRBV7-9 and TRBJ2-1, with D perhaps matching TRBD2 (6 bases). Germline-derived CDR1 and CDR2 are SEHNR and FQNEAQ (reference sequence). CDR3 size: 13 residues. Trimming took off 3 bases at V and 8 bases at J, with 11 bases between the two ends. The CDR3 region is CASSLLAKDEQFF. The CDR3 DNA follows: TGTGCCAGCAGCTTGCTAGCGAAGGATGAGCAGTTCTTC.

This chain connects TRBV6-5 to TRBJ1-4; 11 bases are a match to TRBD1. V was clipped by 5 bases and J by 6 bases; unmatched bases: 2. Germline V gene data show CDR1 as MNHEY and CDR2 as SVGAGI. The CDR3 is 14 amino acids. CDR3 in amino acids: CASSRDRGDEKLFF. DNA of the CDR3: TGTGCCAGCAGTCGGGACAGGGGGGATGAAAAACTGTTTTTT.

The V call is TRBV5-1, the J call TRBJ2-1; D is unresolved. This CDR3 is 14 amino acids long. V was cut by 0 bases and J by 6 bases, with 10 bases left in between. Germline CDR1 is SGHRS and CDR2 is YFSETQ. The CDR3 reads CASSLGLRSNEQFF. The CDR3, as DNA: TGCGCCAGCAGCTTGGGCTTGCGGTCCAATGAGCAGTTCTTC.

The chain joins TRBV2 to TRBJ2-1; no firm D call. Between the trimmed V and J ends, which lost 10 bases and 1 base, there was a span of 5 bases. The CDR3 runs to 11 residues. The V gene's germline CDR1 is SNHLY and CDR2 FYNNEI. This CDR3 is CATTSYNEQFF. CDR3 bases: TGTGCCACCACTTCCTACAATGAGCAGTTCTTC.

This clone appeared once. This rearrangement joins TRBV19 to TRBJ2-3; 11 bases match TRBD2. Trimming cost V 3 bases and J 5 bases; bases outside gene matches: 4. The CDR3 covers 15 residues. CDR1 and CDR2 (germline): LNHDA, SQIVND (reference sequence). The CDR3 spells CASSILAGGLDTQYF. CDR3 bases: TGTGCCAGTAGTATCCTAGCGGGAGGTCTAGATACGCAGTATTTT.

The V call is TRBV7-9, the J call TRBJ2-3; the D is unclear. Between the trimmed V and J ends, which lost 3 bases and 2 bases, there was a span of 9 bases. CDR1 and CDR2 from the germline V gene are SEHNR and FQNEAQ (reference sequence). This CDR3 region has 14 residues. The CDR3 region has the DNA TGTGCCAGCAGCTTTCTGCGCGACACAGATACGCAGTATTTT. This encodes CASSFLRDTDTQYF.

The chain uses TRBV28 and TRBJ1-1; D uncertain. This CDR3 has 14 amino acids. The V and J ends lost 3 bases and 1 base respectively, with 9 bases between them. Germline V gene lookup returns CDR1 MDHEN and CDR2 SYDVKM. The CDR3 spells CASSLKTGNTEAFF. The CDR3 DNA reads TGTGCCAGCAGTTTGAAAACCGGGAACACTGAAGCTTTCTTT.

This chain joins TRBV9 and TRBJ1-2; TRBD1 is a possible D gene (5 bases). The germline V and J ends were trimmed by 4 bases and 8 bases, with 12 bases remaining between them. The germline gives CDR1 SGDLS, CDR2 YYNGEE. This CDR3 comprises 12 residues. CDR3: CASSLTGDGYTF. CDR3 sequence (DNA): TGTGCCAGCAGCCTCACGGGGGACGGCTACACCTTC.

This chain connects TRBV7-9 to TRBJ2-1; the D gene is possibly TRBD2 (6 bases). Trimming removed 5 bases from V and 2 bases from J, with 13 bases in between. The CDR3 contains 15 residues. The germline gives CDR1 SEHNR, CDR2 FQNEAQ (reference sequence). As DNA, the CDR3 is TGTGCCAGCAGCCGGTGGCGGGACCCCTACAATGAGCAGTTCTTC. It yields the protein CASSRWRDPYNEQFF.

The CDR3 coding sequence is TGTGCCAGCTCATTGGGACAGGGAGAAGAGCAGTACTTC. Its protein is CASSLGQGEEQYF. V is TRBV18 and J is TRBJ2-7; TRBD1 agrees at 9 bases. Germline-derived CDR1 and CDR2 are KGHSH and LQKENI. The CDR3 is 13 residues long. The V segment lost 5 bases and the J segment 7 bases; nucleotides outside the gene matches: 6.

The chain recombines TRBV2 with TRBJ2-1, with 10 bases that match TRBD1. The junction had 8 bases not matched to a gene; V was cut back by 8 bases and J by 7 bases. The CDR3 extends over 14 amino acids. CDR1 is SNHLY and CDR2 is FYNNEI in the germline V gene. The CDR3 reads CASDRDRGLNEQFF. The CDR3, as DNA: TGTGCCAGCGACCGGGACAGGGGTTTGAATGAGCAGTTCTTC.

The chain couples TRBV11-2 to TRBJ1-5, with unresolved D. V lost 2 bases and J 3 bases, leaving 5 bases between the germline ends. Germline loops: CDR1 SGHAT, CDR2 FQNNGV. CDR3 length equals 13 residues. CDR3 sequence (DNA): TGTGCCAGCAGCTTAAACAACAATCAGCCCCAGCATTTT. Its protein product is CASSLNNNQPQHF. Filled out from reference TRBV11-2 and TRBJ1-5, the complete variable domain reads EAGVAQSPRYKIIEKRQSVAFWCNPISGHATLYWYQQILGQGPKLLIQFQNNGVVDDSQLPKDRFSAERLKGVDSTLKIQPAKLEDSAVYLCASSLNNNQPQHFGDGTRLSIL.

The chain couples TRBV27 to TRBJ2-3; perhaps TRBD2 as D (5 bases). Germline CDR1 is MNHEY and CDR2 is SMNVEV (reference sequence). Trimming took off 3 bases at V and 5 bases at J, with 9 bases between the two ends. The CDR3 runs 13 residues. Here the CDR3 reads CASSFLRGDTQYF. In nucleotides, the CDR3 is TGTGCCAGCAGTTTCCTCCGGGGAGATACGCAGTATTTT.

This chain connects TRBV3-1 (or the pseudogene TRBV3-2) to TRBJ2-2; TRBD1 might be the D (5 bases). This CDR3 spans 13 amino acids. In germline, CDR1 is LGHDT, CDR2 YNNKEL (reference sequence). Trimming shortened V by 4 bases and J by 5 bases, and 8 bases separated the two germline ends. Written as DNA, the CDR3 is TGTGCCAGCAGCCTCAGGGAAACCGGGGAGCTGTTTTTT. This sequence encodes CASSLRETGELFF.

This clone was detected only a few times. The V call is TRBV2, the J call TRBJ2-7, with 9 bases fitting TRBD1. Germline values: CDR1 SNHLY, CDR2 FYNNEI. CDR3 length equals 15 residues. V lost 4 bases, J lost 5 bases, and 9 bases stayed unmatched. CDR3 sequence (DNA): TGTGCCAGCAGTGGACCCGGACAGGGGTCGGACGAGCAGTACTTC. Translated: CASSGPGQGSDEQYF.

This chain's CDR3 is CSASYPGRVNTEAFF. The CDR3 DNA sequence: TGCAGTGCTAGTTATCCGGGAAGAGTGAACACTGAAGCTTTCTTT. The chain is built from TRBV20-1 and TRBJ1-1; no firm D call. Trimming removed 3 bases from V and 0 bases from J, with 14 bases in between. This CDR3 comprises 15 residues. Germline loops: CDR1 DFQATT, CDR2 SNEGSKA (reference sequence).

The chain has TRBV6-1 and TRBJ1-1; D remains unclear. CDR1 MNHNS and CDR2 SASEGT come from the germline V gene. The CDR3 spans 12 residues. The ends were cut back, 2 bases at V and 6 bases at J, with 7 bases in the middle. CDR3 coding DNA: TGTGCCAGCAGTGAATACCTACCTGAAGCTTTCTTT. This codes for CASSEYLPEAFF.

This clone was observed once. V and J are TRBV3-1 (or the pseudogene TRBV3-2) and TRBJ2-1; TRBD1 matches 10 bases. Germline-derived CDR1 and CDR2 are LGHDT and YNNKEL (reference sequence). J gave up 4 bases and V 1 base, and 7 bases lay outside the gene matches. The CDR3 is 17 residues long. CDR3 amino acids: CASSQGLPGQGYNEQFF. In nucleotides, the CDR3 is TGTGCCAGCAGCCAAGGCCTACCGGGACAGGGGTACAATGAGCAGTTCTTC.

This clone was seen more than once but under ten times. CDR3 bases: TGTGCCAGCAGTTACAGGGCAGGCACTGAAGCTTTCTTT. Translated: CASSYRAGTEAFF. V and J are TRBV27 and TRBJ1-1, with a tentative D call TRBD1 (6 bases). The CDR3 has 13 residues. Trimming took off 4 bases at V and 4 bases at J, with 10 bases between the two ends. Germline V gene sequence: CDR1 MNHEY, CDR2 SMNVEV (reference sequence).

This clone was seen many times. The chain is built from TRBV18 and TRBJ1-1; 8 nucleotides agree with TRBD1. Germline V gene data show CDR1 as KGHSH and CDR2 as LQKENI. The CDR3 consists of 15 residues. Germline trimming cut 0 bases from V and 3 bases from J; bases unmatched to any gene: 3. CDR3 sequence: CASSPPTGVDTEAFF. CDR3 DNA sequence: TGTGCCAGCTCACCACCGACAGGGGTCGACACTGAAGCTTTCTTT.

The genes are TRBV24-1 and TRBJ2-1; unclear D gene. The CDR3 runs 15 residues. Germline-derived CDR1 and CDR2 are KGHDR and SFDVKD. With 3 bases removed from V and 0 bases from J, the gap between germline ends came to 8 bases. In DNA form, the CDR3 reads TGTGCCACCAGTGATAGAGGTTTCTCCTACAATGAGCAGTTCTTC. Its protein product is CATSDRGFSYNEQFF.

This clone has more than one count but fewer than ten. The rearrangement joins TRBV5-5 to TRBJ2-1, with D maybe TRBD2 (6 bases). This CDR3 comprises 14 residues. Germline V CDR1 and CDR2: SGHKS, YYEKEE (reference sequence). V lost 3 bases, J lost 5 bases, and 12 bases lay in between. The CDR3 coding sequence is TGTGCCAGCAGCTATCCGGGACTCAACAATGAGCAGTTCTTC. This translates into CASSYPGLNNEQFF. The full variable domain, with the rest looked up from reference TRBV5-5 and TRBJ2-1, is DAGVTQSPTHLIKTRGQQVTLRCSPISGHKSVSWYQQVLGQGPQFIFQYYEKEERGRGNFPDRFSARQFPNYSSELNVNALLLGDSALYLCASSYPGLNNEQFFGPGTRLTVL.

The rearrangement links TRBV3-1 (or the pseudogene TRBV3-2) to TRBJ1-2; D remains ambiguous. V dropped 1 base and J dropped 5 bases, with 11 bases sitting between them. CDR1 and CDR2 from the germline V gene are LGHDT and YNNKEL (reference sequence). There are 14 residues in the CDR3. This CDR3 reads CASSQVGVLYGYTF. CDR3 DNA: TGTGCCAGCAGCCAAGTCGGTGTTTTATATGGCTACACCTTC.

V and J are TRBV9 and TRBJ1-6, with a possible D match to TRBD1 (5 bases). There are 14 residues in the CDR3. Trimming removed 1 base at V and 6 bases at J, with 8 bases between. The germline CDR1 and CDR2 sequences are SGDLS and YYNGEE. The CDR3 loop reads CASSVSTANSPLHF. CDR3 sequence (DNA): TGTGCCAGCAGCGTATCGACAGCTAATTCACCCCTCCACTTT.

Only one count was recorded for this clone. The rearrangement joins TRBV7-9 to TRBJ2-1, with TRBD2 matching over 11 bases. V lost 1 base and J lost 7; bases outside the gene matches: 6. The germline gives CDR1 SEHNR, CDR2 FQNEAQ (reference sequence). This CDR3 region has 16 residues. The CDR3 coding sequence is TGTGCCAGCAGCTTAGAGGATCGACTAGCGGGAAATGAGCAGTTCTTC. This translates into CASSLEDRLAGNEQFF. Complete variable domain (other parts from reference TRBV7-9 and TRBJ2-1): DTGVSQNPRHKITKRGQNVTFRCDPISEHNRLYWYRQTLGQGPEFLTYFQNEAQLEKSRLLSDRFSAERPKGSFSTLEIQRTEQGDSAMYLCASSLEDRLAGNEQFFGPGTRLTVL.

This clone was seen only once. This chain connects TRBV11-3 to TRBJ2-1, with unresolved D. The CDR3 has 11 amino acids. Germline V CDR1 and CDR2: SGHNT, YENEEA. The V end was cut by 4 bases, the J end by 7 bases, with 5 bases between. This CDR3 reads CASSSKNEQFF. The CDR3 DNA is TGTGCCAGCAGCTCTAAGAATGAGCAGTTCTTC.

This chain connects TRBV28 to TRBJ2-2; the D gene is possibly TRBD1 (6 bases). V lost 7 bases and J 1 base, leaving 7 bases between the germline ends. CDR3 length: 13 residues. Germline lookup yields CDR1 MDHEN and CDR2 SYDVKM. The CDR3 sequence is CASIQGNTGELFF. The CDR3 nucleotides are TGTGCCAGCATACAGGGGAACACCGGGGAGCTGTTTTTT.